This entry describes one TCR beta chain. Germline assignment: CDR1 SGHAT and CDR2 FQNNGV. The CDR3 consists of 16 residues. Losses at the gene ends were 5 bases for V and 2 bases for J; bases not matched to a gene: 10. The record originates from a study of blood T cell repertoires in COVID-19. Assay: immunoSEQ multiplex PCR; the TCRdb copy retains only in-frame clones and omits some. The sample lists fewer than 500,000 clones; 85% to 90% were seen once. The chain carries TRBV11-2 and TRBJ2-3, with 7 bases that match TRBD1. Material: PBMCs or T cells enriched from blood (not recorded which). This sequence was found in a man between 25 and 39 years old who had recovered from COVID-19. The DNA for the CDR3 is TGTGCCAGCAGCATACCACCGGGACAGCTCACAGATACGCAGTATTTT. Protein sequence: CASSIPPGQLTDTQYF.